This entry lists 28 T cell receptor beta chains sequenced from one sample in a study of control samples from healthy donors and cancer patients. Libraries were prepared by immunoSEQ multiplex PCR; TCRdb keeps only in-frame clonotypes and omits some of them. The data show about 94,000 clones, with 90% seen just once and around 3.8% held by the top ten. Sequences were obtained from blood. The receptors derive from a woman aged 18-35 years in good health.

The chain employs TRBV5-3 and TRBJ1-1; 10 bases map to TRBD1. TRBV5-3 is designated an ORF whose function remains uncertain. With V trimmed by 2 bases and J by 0 bases, 19 bases remained unmatched. CDR3 length: 21 residues. CDR3 in amino acids: CARSFKGQGPIRKGMNTEAFF. For the CDR3, the DNA is TGTGCCAGAAGCTTTAAGGGACAGGGGCCGATTAGAAAGGGTATGAACACTGAAGCTTTCTTT.

The chain couples TRBV3-1 (or the pseudogene TRBV3-2) to TRBJ2-7; no clear D gene. Germline V gene lookup returns CDR1 LGHDT and CDR2 YNNKEL (reference sequence). The CDR3 consists of 16 residues. Between the trimmed V and J ends, which lost 0 bases and 0 bases, there was a span of 12 bases. CDR3 loop: CASSQEAPRSSYEQYF. CDR3 bases: TGTGCCAGCAGCCAAGAAGCCCCGCGAAGCTCCTACGAGCAGTACTTC.

V gene TRBV7-2 combines with J gene TRBJ1-2; no clear D gene. This CDR3 region has 13 residues. Trimming stripped 4 bases from V and 1 base from J, with 7 bases between. From germline, CDR1 is SGHTA and CDR2 FQGNSA. CDR3 nucleotide sequence: TGTGCCAGCAGCTGGAACAGTAACTATGGCTACACCTTC. Its translation: CASSWNSNYGYTF. Combining the CDR3 with reference TRBV7-2 and TRBJ1-2 gives the whole variable domain GAGVSQSPSNKVTEKGKDVELRCDPISGHTALYWYRQSLGQGLEFLIYFQGNSAPDKSGLPSDRFSAERTGGSVSTLTIQRTQQEDSAVYLCASSWNSNYGYTFGSGTRLTVV.

V is TRBV6-5 and J is TRBJ1-2; 8 bases align to TRBD1. Unmatched junction bases numbered 9, after V lost 8 bases and J lost 4 bases. The germline gives CDR1 MNHEY, CDR2 SVGAGI. The CDR3 is made up of 14 amino acids. CDR3 in amino acids: CASDPIGQGYGYTF. DNA of the CDR3: TGTGCCAGCGACCCGATAGGACAGGGCTATGGCTACACCTTC.

CDR3 nucleotide sequence: TGTGCCAGCAGCTTGGAGGGCCCCTCTACAGGGACGGACGCTTTCTTT. Encoded protein: CASSLEGPSTGTDAFF. The chain uses TRBV5-4 and TRBJ1-1; D is perhaps TRBD1 (6 bases). The V end was cut by 0 bases, the J end by 11 bases, with 23 bases between. This CDR3 has 16 residues. Looked up from germline, CDR1 is SGHNT and CDR2 is YYREEE (reference sequence).

The chain is built from TRBV2 and TRBJ2-6; D not resolved. The ends were cut back, 9 bases at V and 0 bases at J, with 3 bases in the middle. This CDR3 spans 12 amino acids. Per the germline V gene, CDR1 is SNHLY and CDR2 is FYNNEI. The CDR3 loop reads CARASGANVLTF. Here the CDR3 DNA reads TGTGCCAGGGCCTCTGGGGCCAACGTCCTGACTTTC.

This clone was detected a few times. The chain uses TRBV18 and TRBJ1-2, with D unclear. CDR3 length equals 13 residues. V was pared by 3 bases and J by 3 bases, with 8 bases between. CDR1 and CDR2 from the germline V gene are KGHSH and LQKENI. CDR3 loop: CASSPGSDYGYTF. In DNA, the CDR3 is TGTGCCAGCTCACCGGGAAGCGACTATGGCTACACCTTC.

V gene TRBV19 combines with J gene TRBJ1-2; D gene unclear. The V gene lost 5 bases and the J gene lost 0 bases, with 13 bases spanning the gap. This CDR3 comprises 15 residues. Germline V gene sequence: CDR1 LNHDA, CDR2 SQIVND (reference sequence). CDR3: CASSPQSLANYGYTF. The CDR3 DNA follows: TGTGCCAGTAGTCCCCAGAGCTTGGCTAACTATGGCTACACCTTC.

The chain carries TRBV7-9 and TRBJ1-3; no clear D. Trimming left V 5 bases short and J 0 bases short, with 23 bases between. Germline V CDR1 and CDR2: SEHNR, FQNEAQ (reference sequence). This CDR3 is built from 19 residues. The CDR3 nucleotides read TGTGCCAGCAGCCCTTCCCGGGATGGACTGCCGATCTCTGGAAACACCATATATTTT. It specifies CASSPSRDGLPISGNTIYF.

The chain employs TRBV3-1 (or the pseudogene TRBV3-2) and TRBJ2-3; a possible D gene is TRBD1 (6 bases). Germline CDR1 reads LGHDT; CDR2 reads YNNKEL (reference sequence). The CDR3 spans 13 residues. The germline V and J ends were trimmed by 4 bases and 8 bases, with 13 bases remaining between them. The CDR3 coding sequence is TGTGCCAGCAGCCCAGAGGTACAGGGTACGCAGTATTTT. Translating it yields CASSPEVQGTQYF.

This clone is a singleton in its sample. V gene TRBV19 combines with J gene TRBJ2-7; the D call may be TRBD1 or TRBD2 (5 bases each). Germline CDR1 and CDR2: LNHDA and SQIVND (reference sequence). The CDR3 consists of 15 residues. The V end was cut by 6 bases, the J end by 7 bases, with 22 bases between. The CDR3 DNA follows: TGTGCCAGTAGGCTGAAAGGGACGGCGATTGGGGAGCAGTACTTC. The encoded protein is CASRLKGTAIGEQYF.

The chain employs TRBV2 and TRBJ1-6, with TRBD1 identical over 8 bases. Losses at the gene ends were 7 bases for V and 1 base for J; bases not matched to a gene: 6. The CDR3 contains 16 residues. Looked up from germline, CDR1 is SNHLY and CDR2 is FYNNEI. CDR3 amino acids: CASNGQGGSYNSPLHF. CDR3 nucleotide sequence: TGTGCCAGCAACGGACAGGGAGGGTCCTATAATTCACCCCTCCACTTT. The full variable domain, in which reference TRBV2 and TRBJ1-6 provide the parts outside the CDR3, is EPEVTQTPSHQVTQMGQEVILRCVPISNHLYFYWYRQILGQKVEFLVSFYNNEISEKSEIFDDQFSVERPDGSNFTLKIRSTKLEDSAMYFCASNGQGGSYNSPLHFGNGTRLTVT.

V gene TRBV16 combines with J gene TRBJ1-2, with TRBD1 identical over 7 bases. The CDR3 covers 16 residues. V lost 0 bases and J lost 3; bases outside the gene matches: 7. From germline, CDR1 is KGHSY and CDR2 FQNENV. The CDR3 loop is CASSQSPQGGDYGYTF. Written as DNA, the CDR3 is TGTGCCAGCAGCCAATCGCCGCAGGGGGGGGACTATGGCTACACCTTC.

CDR3 nucleotides: TGCGCCAGCAGCTCCGAAGGCGGGGGGGCCAGGGATACGCAGTATTTT. The encoded protein is CASSSEGGGARDTQYF. The chain is built from TRBV5-1 and TRBJ2-3; 9 nucleotides match TRBD2. The CDR3 totals 16 residues. The trim removed 3 bases at V and 6 bases at J, leaving 11 bases unmatched. Germline V lookup: CDR1 SGHRS, CDR2 YFSETQ.

The genes are TRBV4-1 and TRBJ2-7; D not resolved. The germline V gene has CDR1 MGHRA and CDR2 YSYEKL. The V gene lost 1 base and the J gene lost 3 bases, with 10 bases spanning the gap. The CDR3 sequence is 14 residues long. The CDR3 is CASSQVGRNYEQYF. As DNA, the CDR3 is TGCGCCAGCAGCCAAGTAGGAAGAAACTACGAGCAGTACTTC.

The rearrangement joins TRBV19 to TRBJ2-7; D is unclear. The CDR3 spans 11 residues. Trimming left V 2 bases short and J 5 bases short, with 4 bases between. CDR1 LNHDA and CDR2 SQIVND come from the germline V gene (reference sequence). The CDR3 DNA is TGTGCCAGTAGTATAAGGGACGAGCAGTACTTC. Translation: CASSIRDEQYF.

The rearrangement joins TRBV19 to TRBJ1-2; D is perhaps TRBD1 (6 bases). This CDR3 is built from 15 residues. The V end lost 7 bases, the J end lost 0 bases, and 15 bases lay between the germline ends. The germline V gene has CDR1 LNHDA and CDR2 SQIVND (reference sequence). In DNA form, the CDR3 reads TGTGCCAGTATCCCCACGACAGGTCCTAACTATGGCTACACCTTC. This gives the protein CASIPTTGPNYGYTF.

This chain connects TRBV3-1 (or the pseudogene TRBV3-2) to TRBJ1-1; TRBD1 aligns across 7 bases. The V gene end was trimmed by 2 bases and the J gene end by 4 bases; junction bases not matched to a gene: 4. Germline values: CDR1 LGHDT, CDR2 YNNKEL (reference sequence). This CDR3 is 14 amino acids long. The CDR3 coding sequence is TGTGCCAGCAGCCAACCAGGGGGAGGCACTGAAGCTTTCTTT. Translation: CASSQPGGGTEAFF.

The chain uses TRBV29-1 and TRBJ1-5; tentatively, D is TRBD1 (5 bases). CDR3 size: 12 residues. Germline loops: CDR1 SQVTM, CDR2 ANQGSEA. V shed 4 bases and J shed 3 bases, with 7 bases lying between them. Written as DNA, the CDR3 is TGCAGCGTTGGGGACCTCAATCAGCCCCAGCATTTT. Amino acids: CSVGDLNQPQHF.

The chain recombines TRBV5-1 with TRBJ1-1; 7 positions match TRBD1. The CDR3 has 14 residues. The ends lost 4 bases at V and 1 base at J; junction bases unmatched: 4. The V gene's germline CDR1 is SGHRS and CDR2 YFSETQ. The CDR3 coding sequence is TGCGCCAGCAGCCGGGGACAGTGGAACACTGAAGCTTTCTTT. Translating it yields CASSRGQWNTEAFF.

The chain combines TRBV5-4 with TRBJ1-1, with 8 bases lining up with TRBD1. Germline CDR1 and CDR2: SGHNT and YYREEE (reference sequence). After removal of 3 bases from V and 2 bases from J, the junction contained 12 bases not matched to a gene. The CDR3 totals 17 residues. Here the CDR3 DNA reads TGTGCCAGCAGCTCGGGACAGGCGTTGTACCCCAACACTGAAGCTTTCTTT. It specifies CASSSGQALYPNTEAFF.

This sequence joins TRBV4-1 and TRBJ2-7; the D is unclear. The CDR3 runs 11 residues. Between the trimmed V and J ends, which lost 5 bases and 3 bases, there was a span of 5 bases. Per germline, CDR1 MGHRA and CDR2 YSYEKL. CDR3 sequence: CASSAHYEQYF. The DNA for the CDR3 is TGCGCCAGCAGCGCCCACTACGAGCAGTACTTC.

The chain combines TRBV6-2 or TRBV6-3 with TRBJ1-4; D is ambiguous. There are 16 residues in the CDR3. Trimming stripped 2 bases from V and 7 bases from J, with 17 bases between. The germline V gene encodes CDR1 MNHEY and CDR2 SVGEGT. The CDR3 coding sequence is TGTGCCAGCAGTTACGCGTCGGTCGCAGGTGCTGAAAAACTGTTTTTT. Its protein product is CASSYASVAGAEKLFF.

The chain joins TRBV5-1 to TRBJ1-1; 7 nucleotides align to TRBD1. V was clipped by 5 bases and J by 4 bases; unmatched bases: 8. CDR1 is SGHRS, CDR2 YFSETQ, per germline. This CDR3 region has 14 residues. The CDR3 spells CASRLSGGRTEAFF. In nucleotides, the CDR3 is TGCGCCAGCAGATTATCAGGGGGGCGCACTGAAGCTTTCTTT.

V and J are TRBV7-9 and TRBJ1-2; D gene unclear. Germline assignment: CDR1 SEHNR and CDR2 FQNEAQ (reference sequence). This CDR3 is built from 13 residues. Trimming took off 0 bases at V and 6 bases at J, with 8 bases between the two ends. Here the CDR3 reads CASSLAGSDGYTF. As DNA, the CDR3 is TGTGCCAGCAGCTTAGCGGGGAGCGATGGCTACACCTTC.

The chain couples TRBV5-8 to TRBJ1-5; D gene ambiguous. This CDR3 has 13 amino acids. Germline V CDR1 and CDR2: SGHTS, YDEGEE. V was trimmed by 1 base and J by 6 bases, leaving 8 bases between them. The CDR3 DNA follows: TGTGCCAGCAGCTTGATTATCAGTCAGCCCCAGCATTTT. Encoded protein: CASSLIISQPQHF.

The V and J genes are TRBV6-5 and TRBJ1-2; tentatively, D is TRBD1 (6 bases). V lost 0 bases and J lost 5, with 13 bases in between. Germline V lookup: CDR1 MNHEY, CDR2 SVGAGI. The CDR3 is 15 amino acids. The CDR3 coding sequence is TGTGCCAGCAGTTACTCCGGGACAATCCCTTATGGCTACACCTTC. It translates to CASSYSGTIPYGYTF.

This clone was counted once. The chain recombines TRBV5-4 with TRBJ1-4; 9 positions match TRBD1. Germline V gene lookup returns CDR1 SGHNT and CDR2 YYREEE (reference sequence). V was clipped by 0 bases and J by 8 bases; unmatched bases: 8. The CDR3 is 16 residues long. The CDR3 sequence: CASSLGGDRAREKLFF. The CDR3 DNA reads TGTGCCAGCAGCTTGGGGGGGGACAGGGCTCGGGAAAAACTGTTTTTT.